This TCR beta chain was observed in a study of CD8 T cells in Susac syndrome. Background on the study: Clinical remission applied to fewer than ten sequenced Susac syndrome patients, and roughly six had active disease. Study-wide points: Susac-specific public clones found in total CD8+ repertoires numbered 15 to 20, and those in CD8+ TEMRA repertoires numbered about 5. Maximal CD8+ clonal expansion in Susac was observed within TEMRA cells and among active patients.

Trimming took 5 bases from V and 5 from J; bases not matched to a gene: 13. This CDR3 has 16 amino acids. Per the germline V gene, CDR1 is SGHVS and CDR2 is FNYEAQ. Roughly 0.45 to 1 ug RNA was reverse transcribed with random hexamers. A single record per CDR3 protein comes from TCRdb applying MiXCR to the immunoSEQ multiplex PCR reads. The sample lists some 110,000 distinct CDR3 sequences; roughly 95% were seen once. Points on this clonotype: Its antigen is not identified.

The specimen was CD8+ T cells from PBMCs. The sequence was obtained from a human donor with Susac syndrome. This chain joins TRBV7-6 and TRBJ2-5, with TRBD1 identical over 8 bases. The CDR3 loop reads CASSPRSDRVQETQYF. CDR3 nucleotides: TGTGCCAGCAGCCCCCGATCGGACAGGGTCCAGGAGACCCAGTACTTC.